This T cell receptor (beta chain) was found in a study of T cells in Graves' hyperthyroidism and ophthalmopathy. General observations from the study: Ophthalmopathy was predicted by the model a median of approximately 6 months ahead of onset.

Germline V lookup: CDR1 SGHDN, CDR2 FVKESK. Trimming cost V 1 base and J 7 bases, with 10 bases left between them. The length of the CDR3 is 13 residues. There were TCR beta CDR3 regions amplified from RNA transcripts. The HTBI set primed first-round TCR CDR3 RT-PCR. Via MiXCR, TCRdb re-called the multiplex PCR reads, giving one row per CDR3 protein. Here the sample spans some 500,000 distinct CDR3 sequences, around 24% being singletons. This clonotype showed up many times. Antigen: not known. This receptor was obtained from a woman under 40 with Graves' ophthalmopathy. The rearrangement uses TRBV14 and TRBJ1-2, with D unresolved. Sequencing was done on a sample of blood. Written as DNA, the CDR3 is TGTGCCAGCAGCCAAGTGGTGGCAGGTGGCTACACCTTC. This encodes CASSQVVAGGYTF.